Reported below is one TCR beta chain. The CDR3 is 13 residues long. J gave up 7 bases and V 7 bases, and 6 bases lay outside the gene matches. Germline V gene sequence: CDR1 LNHDA, CDR2 SQIVND (reference sequence). Participant reports of clinical history set cohort assignment. Here immunoSEQ multiplex PCR was the method, and the copy in TCRdb shows in-frame clones only, minus some. The data show 300,000 to 500,000 clones, roughly 86% seen once. This sample is part of a study of blood T cell repertoires in COVID-19. Study overall: The United States, Italy and Spain were the sources of the acute and convalescent COVID-19 samples.

The genes are TRBV19 and TRBJ1-2; the match to TRBD1 covers 10 bases. The sequenced sample consisted of PBMCs or T cells enriched from blood (not recorded which). The receptor was isolated from a middle-aged woman with acute COVID-19. This CDR3 is CASTDRGLSGYTF. CDR3 nucleotides: TGTGCCAGTACCGACAGGGGGCTCAGTGGCTACACCTTC.